This T cell receptor (beta chain) came from a study of long-term antiretroviral therapy in people with HIV. Overall study findings and caveats: Those clones which expanded before ART made up the dominant part of the repertoire at all time points.

Germline V gene sequence: CDR1 SQVTM, CDR2 ANQGSEA. The CDR3 extends over 17 amino acids. V lost 0 bases to trimming and J lost 1 base, with 18 bases between them. Remarks on this clone: Its specificity is not known.

Runs used v3.0 of the immunoSEQ assay and were done at survey level. Method: immunoSEQ multiplex PCR; TCRdb's copy keeps in-frame clones and lacks some. The sample has some 27,000 clones, around 83% seen once; the top ten hold 6.2%. Specimen: unsorted PBMCs, collected 0.4 years after starting antiretroviral therapy. The chain employs TRBV29-1 and TRBJ1-1, with D possibly being TRBD1 (5 bases). The clonotype comes from a man aged 18 to 29 with HIV. The CDR3 DNA is TGCAGCGTTGAAGATCGGATCGGATTCGACAGGAACACTGAAGCTTTCTTT. Amino acids: CSVEDRIGFDRNTEAFF.